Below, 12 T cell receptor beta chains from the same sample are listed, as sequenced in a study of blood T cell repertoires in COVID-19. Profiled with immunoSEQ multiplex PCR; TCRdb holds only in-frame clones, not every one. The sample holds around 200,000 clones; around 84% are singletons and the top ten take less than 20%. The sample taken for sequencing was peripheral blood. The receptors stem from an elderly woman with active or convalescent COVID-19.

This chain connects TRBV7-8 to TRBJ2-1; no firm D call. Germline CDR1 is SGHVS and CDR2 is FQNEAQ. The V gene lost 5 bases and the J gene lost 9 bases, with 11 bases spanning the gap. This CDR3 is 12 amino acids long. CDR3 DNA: TGTGCCAGCAGCCCACCCTCCGGTGAGCAGTTCTTC. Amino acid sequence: CASSPPSGEQFF.

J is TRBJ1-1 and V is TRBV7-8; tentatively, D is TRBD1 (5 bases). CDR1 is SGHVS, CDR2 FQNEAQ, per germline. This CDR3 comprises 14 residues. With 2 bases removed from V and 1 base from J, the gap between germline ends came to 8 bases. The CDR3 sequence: CASSLPGQNTEAFF. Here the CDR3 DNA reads TGTGCCAGCAGCTTACCAGGGCAGAACACTGAAGCTTTCTTT.

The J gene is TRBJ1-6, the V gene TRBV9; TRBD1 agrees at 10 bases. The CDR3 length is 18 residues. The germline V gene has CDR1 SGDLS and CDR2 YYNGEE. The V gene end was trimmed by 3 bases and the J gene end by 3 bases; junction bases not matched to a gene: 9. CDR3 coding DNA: TGTGCCAGCAGCGGCGGACAGGGGGTCCAAGACTATAATTCACCCCTCCACTTT. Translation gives CASSGGQGVQDYNSPLHF.

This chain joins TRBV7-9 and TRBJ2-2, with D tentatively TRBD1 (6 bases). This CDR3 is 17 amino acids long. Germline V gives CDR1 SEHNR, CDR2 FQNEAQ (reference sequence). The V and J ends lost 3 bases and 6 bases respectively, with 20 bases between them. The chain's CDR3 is CASSLGPTSRGSGELFF. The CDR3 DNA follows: TGTGCCAGCAGCTTGGGACCCACCAGTAGGGGGTCCGGGGAGCTGTTTTTT. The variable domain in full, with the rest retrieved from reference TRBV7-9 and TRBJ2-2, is DTGVSQNPRHKITKRGQNVTFRCDPISEHNRLYWYRQTLGQGPEFLTYFQNEAQLEKSRLLSDRFSAERPKGSFSTLEIQRTEQGDSAMYLCASSLGPTSRGSGELFFGEGSRLTVL.

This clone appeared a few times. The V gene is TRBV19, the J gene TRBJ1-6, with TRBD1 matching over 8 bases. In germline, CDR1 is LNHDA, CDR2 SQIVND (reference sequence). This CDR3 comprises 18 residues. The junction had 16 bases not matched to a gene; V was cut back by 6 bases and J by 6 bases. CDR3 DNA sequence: TGTGCCAGTAGACGGGGACAGGCCACCGTGTTGTCTAATTCACCCCTCCACTTT. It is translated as CASRRGQATVLSNSPLHF.

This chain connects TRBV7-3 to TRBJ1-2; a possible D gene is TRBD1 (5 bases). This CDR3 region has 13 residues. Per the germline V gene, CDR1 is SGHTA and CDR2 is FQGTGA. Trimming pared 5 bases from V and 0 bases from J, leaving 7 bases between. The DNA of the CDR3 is TGTGCCAGCAGCCGGACACCTAACTATGGCTACACCTTC. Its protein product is CASSRTPNYGYTF.

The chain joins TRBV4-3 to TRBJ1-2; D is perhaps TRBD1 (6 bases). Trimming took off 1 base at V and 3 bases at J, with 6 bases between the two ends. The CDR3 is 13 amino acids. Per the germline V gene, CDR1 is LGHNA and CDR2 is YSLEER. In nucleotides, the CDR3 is TGCGCCAGCAGCCAAGGGACAGACTATGGCTACACCTTC. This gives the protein CASSQGTDYGYTF.

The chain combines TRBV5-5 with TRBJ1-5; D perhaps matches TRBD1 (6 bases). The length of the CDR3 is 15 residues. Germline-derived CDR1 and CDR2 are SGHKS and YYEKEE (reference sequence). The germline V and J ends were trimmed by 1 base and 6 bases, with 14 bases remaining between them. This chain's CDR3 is CASSLIGGFGQPQHF. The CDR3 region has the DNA TGTGCCAGCAGCTTGATAGGGGGATTCGGTCAGCCCCAGCATTTT.

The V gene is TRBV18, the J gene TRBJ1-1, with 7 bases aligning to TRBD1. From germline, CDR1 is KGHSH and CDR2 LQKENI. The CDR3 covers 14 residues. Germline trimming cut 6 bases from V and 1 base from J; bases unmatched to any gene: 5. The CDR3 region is CASSAQGPNTEAFF. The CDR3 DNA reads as TGTGCCAGCTCGGCACAGGGGCCGAACACTGAAGCTTTCTTT.

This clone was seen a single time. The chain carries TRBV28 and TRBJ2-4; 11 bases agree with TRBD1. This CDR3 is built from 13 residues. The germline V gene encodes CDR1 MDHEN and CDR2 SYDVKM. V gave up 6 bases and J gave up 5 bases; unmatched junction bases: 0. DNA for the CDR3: TGTGCCAGCAGGGGACAGGGGGAAAACATTCAGTACTTC. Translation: CASRGQGENIQYF.

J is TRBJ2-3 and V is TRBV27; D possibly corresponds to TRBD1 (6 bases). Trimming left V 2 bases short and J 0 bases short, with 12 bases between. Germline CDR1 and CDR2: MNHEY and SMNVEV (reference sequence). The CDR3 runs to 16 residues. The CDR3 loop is CASSLMGAQSTDTQYF. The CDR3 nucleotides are TGTGCCAGCAGTTTAATGGGGGCGCAGAGCACAGATACGCAGTATTTT.

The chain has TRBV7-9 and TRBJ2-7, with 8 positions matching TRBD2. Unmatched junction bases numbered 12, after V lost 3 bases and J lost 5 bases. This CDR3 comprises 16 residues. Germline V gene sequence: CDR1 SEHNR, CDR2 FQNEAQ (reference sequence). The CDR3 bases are TGTGCCAGCAGCTTTGCGGGGGGCGCTACTAGGCACGAGCAGTACTTC. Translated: CASSFAGGATRHEQYF. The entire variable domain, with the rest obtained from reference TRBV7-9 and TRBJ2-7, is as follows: DTGVSQNPRHKITKRGQNVTFRCDPISEHNRLYWYRQTLGQGPEFLTYFQNEAQLEKSRLLSDRFSAERPKGSFSTLEIQRTEQGDSAMYLCASSFAGGATRHEQYFGPGTRLTVT.